Presented here are 17 T cell receptor beta chains from one specimen sequenced in a study of T-cell memory formation after mild COVID-19. MiXCR, applied by TCRdb to the 5' RACE reads, yields one record per CDR3 protein. The profile shows fewer than 200,000 distinct CDR3 sequences, 20% to 25% of them singletons. Sequencing input: PBMCs or a T cell subset sorted from them (not recorded which). Receptor source: an adult woman who had mild COVID-19 (a few samples of this study predate the infection). Cell type and time point are not known.

V gene TRBV11-2 combines with J gene TRBJ2-7; no clear D gene. The germline V gene encodes CDR1 SGHAT and CDR2 FQNNGV. The length of the CDR3 is 15 residues. Trimming stripped 5 bases from V and 0 bases from J, with 14 bases between. The CDR3 reads CASSEMLVSSYEQYF. The CDR3 region has the DNA TGTGCCAGCAGCGAGATGCTTGTCAGCTCCTACGAGCAGTACTTC.

The chain joins TRBV7-8 to TRBJ2-1, with D hard to call. Germline V gene sequence: CDR1 SGHVS, CDR2 FQNEAQ. The CDR3 contains 15 residues. V lost 4 bases, J lost 6 bases, and 16 bases lay in between. CDR3 DNA sequence: TGTGCCAGCAGCTGGAGTAAAGGCGCGAGCAATGAGCAGTTCTTC. As protein: CASSWSKGASNEQFF. Looking up the rest from reference TRBV7-8 and TRBJ2-1 gives the full variable domain: GAGVSQSPRYKVAKRGQDVALRCDPISGHVSLFWYQQALGQGPEFLTYFQNEAQLDKSGLPSDRFFAERPEGSVSTLKIQRTQQEDSAVYLCASSWSKGASNEQFFGPGTRLTVL.

This clonotype was detected a few times. This chain links TRBV7-9 with TRBJ1-1; D unclear. Germline V gene lookup returns CDR1 SEHNR and CDR2 FQNEAQ (reference sequence). Trimming took 1 base from V and 0 from J, leaving 6 bases between them. The CDR3 spans 14 residues. The CDR3 loop reads CASSLDGLNTEAFF. CDR3 sequence (DNA): TGTGCCAGCAGCTTAGATGGGTTGAACACTGAAGCTTTCTTT. Full variable domain (rest looked up from reference TRBV7-9 and TRBJ1-1): DTGVSQNPRHKITKRGQNVTFRCDPISEHNRLYWYRQTLGQGPEFLTYFQNEAQLEKSRLLSDRFSAERPKGSFSTLEIQRTEQGDSAMYLCASSLDGLNTEAFFGQGTRLTVV.

The V call is TRBV4-3, the J call TRBJ2-7; D gene ambiguous. Germline V lookup: CDR1 LGHNA, CDR2 YSLEER. This CDR3 comprises 13 residues. The ends were cut back, 0 bases at V and 4 bases at J, with 7 bases in the middle. This CDR3 reads CASSQDTAYEQYF. As DNA, the CDR3 is TGCGCCAGCAGCCAAGATACGGCTTACGAGCAGTACTTC.

A few counts support this clonotype. The chain has TRBV7-3 and TRBJ1-2; tentatively, D is TRBD1 (5 bases). V was shortened by 5 bases and J by 4 bases, with 17 bases between the two germline ends. Germline lookup yields CDR1 SGHTA and CDR2 FQGTGA. This CDR3 has 15 residues. The CDR3: CASSPQGGHSYGYTF. CDR3 nucleotide sequence: TGTGCCAGCAGCCCGCAGGGAGGCCACTCCTATGGCTACACCTTC.

The V gene is TRBV11-3, the J gene TRBJ2-7; no reliable D call. V lost 4 bases to trimming and J lost 1 base, with 17 bases between them. The CDR3 is 16 amino acids. Germline values: CDR1 SGHNT, CDR2 YENEEA. The CDR3 bases are TGTGCCAGCAGCTCCCCAGAGCGTTCTAGGTCCTACGAGCAGTACTTC. Translated, it gives CASSSPERSRSYEQYF. The full variable domain, rest sourced from reference TRBV11-3 and TRBJ2-7, is EAGVVQSPRYKIIEKKQPVAFWCNPISGHNTLYWYLQNLGQGPELLIRYENEEAVDDSQLPKDRFSAERLKGVDSTLKIQPAELGDSAVYLCASSSPERSRSYEQYFGPGTRLTVT.

The chain uses TRBV5-4 and TRBJ1-2; tentative D call: TRBD1 (5 bases). Germline V gene sequence: CDR1 SGHNT, CDR2 YYREEE (reference sequence). V gave up 1 base and J gave up 5 bases, with 12 bases separating them. The CDR3 runs to 14 residues. The CDR3 protein is CASSLTTDSYGYTF. For the CDR3, the DNA is TGTGCCAGCAGCTTGACGACAGATTCATATGGCTACACCTTC. The full variable domain, rest sourced from reference TRBV5-4 and TRBJ1-2, is ETGVTQSPTHLIKTRGQQVTLRCSSQSGHNTVSWYQQALGQGPQFIFQYYREEENGRGNFPPRFSGLQFPNYSSELNVNALELDDSALYLCASSLTTDSYGYTFGSGTRLTVV.

This clonotype was observed a few times. The V and J genes are TRBV12-3 or TRBV12-4 and TRBJ2-5; D is unclear. This CDR3 is 14 amino acids long. V gave up 5 bases and J gave up 0 bases, with 10 bases separating them. The CDR3 sequence: CASSTSVYQETQYF. CDR3 DNA sequence: TGTGCCAGCAGTACTTCAGTATACCAAGAGACCCAGTACTTC.

This clonotype was found many times. This chain links TRBV20-1 with TRBJ2-7; the D gene is possibly TRBD2 (5 bases). The CDR3 has 14 residues. V lost 5 bases and J lost 0, with 14 bases in between. Germline V CDR1 and CDR2: DFQATT, SNEGSKA (reference sequence). In nucleotides, the CDR3 is TGCAGTGCTCAACCGGACTCAAACTCCTACGAGCAGTACTTC. This gives the protein CSAQPDSNSYEQYF.

The rearrangement uses TRBV4-3 and TRBJ2-1, with D unclear. CDR1 is LGHNA and CDR2 is YSLEER in the germline V gene. Deletions cut 0 bases from V and 5 bases from J, with 11 bases between. This CDR3 has 15 residues. This CDR3 reads CASSQDRSANNEQFF. As DNA, the CDR3 is TGCGCCAGCAGCCAAGATAGGTCAGCCAACAATGAGCAGTTCTTC.

This clonotype has a handful of counts. V and J are TRBV20-1 and TRBJ1-2, with D possibly matching TRBD1 (6 bases). V gave up 0 bases and J gave up 4 bases, with 21 bases separating them. The CDR3 covers 17 residues. Germline CDR1 and CDR2: DFQATT and SNEGSKA (reference sequence). The CDR3 spells CSARDHRQDEISYGYTF. Here the CDR3 DNA reads TGCAGTGCTAGAGATCATAGACAGGACGAAATCTCCTATGGCTACACCTTC.

V usage is TRBV5-1 and J usage is TRBJ1-1; no reliable D call. Trimming stripped 0 bases from V and 0 bases from J, with 15 bases between. Germline CDR1 is SGHRS and CDR2 is YFSETQ. CDR3 length: 17 amino acids. The CDR3 here is CASSLAVTRIMNTEAFF. The CDR3, as DNA: TGCGCCAGCAGCTTGGCGGTGACAAGAATCATGAACACTGAAGCTTTCTTT.

The chain is built from TRBV20-1 and TRBJ1-2; maybe TRBD1 (6 bases). V was cut by 0 bases and J by 5 bases, with 25 bases left in between. CDR1 and CDR2 from the germline V gene are DFQATT and SNEGSKA (reference sequence). This CDR3 is 18 amino acids long. The CDR3 here is CSARDYLLGGVTLYGYTF. The CDR3 DNA sequence: TGCAGTGCTAGAGATTACCTTCTAGGGGGAGTGACTTTGTATGGCTACACCTTC.

This clonotype was counted a few times. The chain is built from TRBV7-9 and TRBJ1-2; 9 bases match TRBD1. The length of the CDR3 is 17 residues. Germline-derived CDR1 and CDR2 are SEHNR and FQNEAQ (reference sequence). Trimming took 5 bases from V and 6 from J; bases not matched to a gene: 16. CDR3 residues: CASSPNFPGQGPDGYTF. The DNA of the CDR3 is TGTGCCAGCAGCCCTAACTTTCCGGGACAGGGTCCTGATGGCTACACCTTC.

The table lists this clonotype with a few counts. This chain links TRBV9 with TRBJ2-7; 8 bases agree with TRBD2. After removal of 0 bases from V and 5 bases from J, the junction contained 7 bases not matched to a gene. The CDR3 spans 15 residues. Germline CDR1 is SGDLS and CDR2 is YYNGEE. The CDR3 protein is CASSVGGAGVHEQYF. The CDR3 nucleotides read TGTGCCAGCAGCGTAGGGGGAGCGGGAGTACACGAGCAGTACTTC.

The chain employs TRBV4-1 and TRBJ2-1; 13 bases are shared with TRBD2. In germline, CDR1 is MGHRA, CDR2 YSYEKL. CDR3 length: 16 amino acids. With V trimmed by 1 base and J by 7 bases, 4 bases remained unmatched. The DNA for the CDR3 is TGCGCCAGCAGCCAAGCGGGACTAGCGGGGTGGAATGAGCAGTTCTTC. As protein: CASSQAGLAGWNEQFF.

This clonotype was detected a few times. The chain uses TRBV4-1 and TRBJ2-7; 9 bases agree with TRBD1. This CDR3 spans 15 amino acids. With 4 bases clipped from V and 6 bases from J, the junction kept 10 bases outside the gene matches. Germline assignment: CDR1 MGHRA and CDR2 YSYEKL. Written as DNA, the CDR3 is TGCGCCAGCAGCCTTAACGAGGACAGGGGAGGCGAGCAGTACTTC. It codes for CASSLNEDRGGEQYF.